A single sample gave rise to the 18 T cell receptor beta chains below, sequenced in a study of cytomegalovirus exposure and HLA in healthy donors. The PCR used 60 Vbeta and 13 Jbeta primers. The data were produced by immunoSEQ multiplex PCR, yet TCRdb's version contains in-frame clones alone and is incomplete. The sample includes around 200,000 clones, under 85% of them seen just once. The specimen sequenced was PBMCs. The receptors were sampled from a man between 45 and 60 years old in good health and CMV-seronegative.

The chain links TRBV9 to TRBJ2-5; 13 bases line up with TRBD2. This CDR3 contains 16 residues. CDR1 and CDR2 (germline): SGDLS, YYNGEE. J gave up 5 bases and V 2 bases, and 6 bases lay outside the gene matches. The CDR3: CASSVAGLAGMETQYF. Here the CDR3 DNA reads TGTGCCAGCAGCGTTGCGGGACTAGCGGGGATGGAGACCCAGTACTTC.

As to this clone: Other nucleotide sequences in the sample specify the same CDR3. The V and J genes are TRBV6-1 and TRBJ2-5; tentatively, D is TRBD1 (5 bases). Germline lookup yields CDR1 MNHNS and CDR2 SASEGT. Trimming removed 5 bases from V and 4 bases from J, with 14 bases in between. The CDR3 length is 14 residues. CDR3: CASSRQPQGETQYF. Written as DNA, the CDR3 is TGTGCCAGCAGTAGACAGCCTCAAGGAGAGACCCAGTACTTC.

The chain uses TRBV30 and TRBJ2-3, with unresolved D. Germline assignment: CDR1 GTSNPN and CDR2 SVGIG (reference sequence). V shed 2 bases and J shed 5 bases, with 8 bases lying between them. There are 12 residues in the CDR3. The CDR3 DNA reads TGTGCCTGGAGTCGAACTTTAGATACGCAGTATTTT. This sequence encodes CAWSRTLDTQYF.

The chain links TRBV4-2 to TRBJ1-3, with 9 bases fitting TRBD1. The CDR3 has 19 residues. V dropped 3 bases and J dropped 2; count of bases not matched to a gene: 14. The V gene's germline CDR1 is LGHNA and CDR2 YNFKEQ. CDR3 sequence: CASSQPSGQGSITGNTIYF. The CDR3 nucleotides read TGTGCCAGCAGCCAGCCTTCGGGACAGGGATCGATTACTGGAAACACCATATATTTT.

The CDR3 reads CASSSHIRITGGRTYEQYF. CDR3 bases: TGTGCCAGCAGCTCACACATCCGAATTACAGGGGGAAGGACCTACGAGCAGTACTTC. The chain has TRBV7-6 and TRBJ2-7; 8 positions match TRBD1. This CDR3 comprises 19 residues. Trimming cost V 4 bases and J 2 bases; bases outside gene matches: 19. Germline V gene lookup returns CDR1 SGHVS and CDR2 FNYEAQ.

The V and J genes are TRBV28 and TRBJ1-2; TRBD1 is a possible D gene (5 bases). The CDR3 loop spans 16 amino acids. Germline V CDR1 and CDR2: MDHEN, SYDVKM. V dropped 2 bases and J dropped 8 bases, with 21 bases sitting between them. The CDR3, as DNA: TGTGCCAGCAGTTTAAATCCAGGGATTGAGATGCGAGGCTACACCTTC. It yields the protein CASSLNPGIEMRGYTF.

The CDR3 spells CASSVAGTAPQYF. The DNA of the CDR3 is TGTGCCAGCAGCGTAGCTGGGACTGCACCGCAGTACTTC. The V gene is TRBV9, the J gene TRBJ2-7, with a weak D call TRBD2 (6 bases). Trimming took off 0 bases at V and 9 bases at J, with 13 bases between the two ends. The CDR3 has 13 residues. Looked up from germline, CDR1 is SGDLS and CDR2 is YYNGEE. The whole variable domain, filled in from reference TRBV9 and TRBJ2-7, reads DSGVTQTPKHLITATGQRVTLRCSPRSGDLSVYWYQQSLDQGLQFLIQYYNGEERAKGNILERFSAQQFPDLHSELNLSSLELGDSALYFCASSVAGTAPQYFGPGTRLTVT.

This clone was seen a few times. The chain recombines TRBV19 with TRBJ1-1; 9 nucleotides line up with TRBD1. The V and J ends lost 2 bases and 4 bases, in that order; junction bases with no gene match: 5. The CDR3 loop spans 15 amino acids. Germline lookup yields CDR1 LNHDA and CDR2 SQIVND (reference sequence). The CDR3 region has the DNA TGTGCCAGTAGTATACCGGACAGGGGTCGCACTGAAGCTTTCTTT. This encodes CASSIPDRGRTEAFF.

The CDR3, as DNA: TGTGCCAGCAGATCGCAGGGGACAGGAGCGAACACCGGGGAGCTGTTTTTT. The encoded protein is CASRSQGTGANTGELFF. This chain links TRBV5-6 with TRBJ2-2; TRBD1 matches at 8 bases. CDR1 is SGHDT, CDR2 YYEEEE, per germline. The CDR3 totals 17 residues. V dropped 5 bases and J dropped 0; count of bases not matched to a gene: 9.

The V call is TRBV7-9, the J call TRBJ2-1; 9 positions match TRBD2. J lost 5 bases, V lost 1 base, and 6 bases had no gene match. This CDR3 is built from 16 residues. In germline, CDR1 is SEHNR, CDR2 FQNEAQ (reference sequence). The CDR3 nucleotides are TGTGCCAGCAGCTTAGGGCGGGCTAGCGGGGACAATGAGCAGTTCTTC. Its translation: CASSLGRASGDNEQFF.

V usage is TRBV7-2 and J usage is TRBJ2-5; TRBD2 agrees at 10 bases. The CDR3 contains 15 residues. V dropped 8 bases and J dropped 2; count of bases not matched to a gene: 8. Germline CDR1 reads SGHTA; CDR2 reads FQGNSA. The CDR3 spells CASALAGGRQETQYF. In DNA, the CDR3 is TGTGCCAGCGCCTTAGCGGGAGGACGGCAAGAGACCCAGTACTTC. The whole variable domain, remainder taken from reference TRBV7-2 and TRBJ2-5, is GAGVSQSPSNKVTEKGKDVELRCDPISGHTALYWYRQSLGQGLEFLIYFQGNSAPDKSGLPSDRFSAERTGGSVSTLTIQRTQQEDSAVYLCASALAGGRQETQYFGPGTRLLVL.

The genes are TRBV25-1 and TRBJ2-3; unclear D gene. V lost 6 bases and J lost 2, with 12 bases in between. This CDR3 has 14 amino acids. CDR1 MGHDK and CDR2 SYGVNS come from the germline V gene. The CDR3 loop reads CASRRGGPTDTQYF. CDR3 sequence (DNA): TGTGCCAGCAGGAGAGGTGGTCCCACAGATACGCAGTATTTT.

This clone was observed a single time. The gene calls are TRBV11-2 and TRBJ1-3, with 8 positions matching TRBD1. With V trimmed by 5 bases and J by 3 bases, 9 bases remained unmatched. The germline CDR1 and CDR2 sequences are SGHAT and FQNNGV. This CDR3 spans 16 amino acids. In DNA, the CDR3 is TGTGCCAGCAGCCAAGGACAGGGTGGGTTTGGAAACACCATATATTTT. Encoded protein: CASSQGQGGFGNTIYF.

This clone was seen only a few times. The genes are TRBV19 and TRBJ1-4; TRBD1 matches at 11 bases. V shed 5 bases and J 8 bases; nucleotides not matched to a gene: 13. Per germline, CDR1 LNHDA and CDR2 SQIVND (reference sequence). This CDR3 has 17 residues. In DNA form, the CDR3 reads TGTGCCAGTAGTCCCGGGACAGGGGGTAGTAGGAGCGAAAAACTGTTTTTT. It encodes CASSPGTGGSRSEKLFF. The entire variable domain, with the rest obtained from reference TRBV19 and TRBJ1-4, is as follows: DGGITQSPKYLFRKEGQNVTLSCEQNLNHDAMYWYRQDPGQGLRLIYYSQIVNDFQKGDIAEGYSVSREKKESFPLTVTSAQKNPTAFYLCASSPGTGGSRSEKLFFGSGTQLSVL.

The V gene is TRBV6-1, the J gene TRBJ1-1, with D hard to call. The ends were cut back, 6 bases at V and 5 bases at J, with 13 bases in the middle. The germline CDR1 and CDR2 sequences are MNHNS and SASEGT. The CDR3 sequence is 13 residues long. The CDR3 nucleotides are TGTGCCAGCAGGGCATGGGCAGGAACTGAAGCTTTCTTT. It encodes CASRAWAGTEAFF.

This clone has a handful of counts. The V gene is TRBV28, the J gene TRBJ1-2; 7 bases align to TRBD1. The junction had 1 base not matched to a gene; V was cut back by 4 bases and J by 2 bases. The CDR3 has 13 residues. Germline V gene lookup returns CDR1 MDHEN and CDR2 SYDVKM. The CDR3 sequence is CASSSTGNYGYTF. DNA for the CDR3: TGTGCCAGCAGTTCGACAGGGAACTATGGCTACACCTTC.

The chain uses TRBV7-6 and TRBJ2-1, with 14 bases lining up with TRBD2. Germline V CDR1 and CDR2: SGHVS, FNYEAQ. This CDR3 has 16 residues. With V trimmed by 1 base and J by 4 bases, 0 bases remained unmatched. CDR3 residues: CASSLGTSGGYNEQFF. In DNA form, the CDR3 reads TGTGCCAGCAGCTTAGGGACTAGCGGGGGGTACAATGAGCAGTTCTTC.

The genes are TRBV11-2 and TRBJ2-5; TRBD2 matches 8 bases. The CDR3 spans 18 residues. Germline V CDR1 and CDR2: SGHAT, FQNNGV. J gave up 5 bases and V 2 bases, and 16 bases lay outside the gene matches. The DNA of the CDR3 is TGTGCCAGCAGCTTATTAATACCAGCGGGAGCAACCCAGGAGACCCAGTACTTC. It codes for CASSLLIPAGATQETQYF. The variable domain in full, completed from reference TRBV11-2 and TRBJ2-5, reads EAGVAQSPRYKIIEKRQSVAFWCNPISGHATLYWYQQILGQGPKLLIQFQNNGVVDDSQLPKDRFSAERLKGVDSTLKIQPAKLEDSAVYLCASSLLIPAGATQETQYFGPGTRLLVL.